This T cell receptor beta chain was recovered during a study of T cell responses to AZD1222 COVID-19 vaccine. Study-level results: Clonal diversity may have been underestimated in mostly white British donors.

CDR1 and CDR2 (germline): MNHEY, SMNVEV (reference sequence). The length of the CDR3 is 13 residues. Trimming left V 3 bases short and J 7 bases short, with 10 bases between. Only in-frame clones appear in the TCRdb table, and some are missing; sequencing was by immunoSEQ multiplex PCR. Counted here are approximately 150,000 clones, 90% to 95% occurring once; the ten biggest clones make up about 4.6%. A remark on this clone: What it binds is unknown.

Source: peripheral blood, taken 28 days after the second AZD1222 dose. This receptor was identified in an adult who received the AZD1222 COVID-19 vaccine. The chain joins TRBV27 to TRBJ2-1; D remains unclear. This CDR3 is CASSLIHSNEQFF. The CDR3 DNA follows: TGTGCCAGCAGTTTGATTCATTCGAATGAGCAGTTCTTC.